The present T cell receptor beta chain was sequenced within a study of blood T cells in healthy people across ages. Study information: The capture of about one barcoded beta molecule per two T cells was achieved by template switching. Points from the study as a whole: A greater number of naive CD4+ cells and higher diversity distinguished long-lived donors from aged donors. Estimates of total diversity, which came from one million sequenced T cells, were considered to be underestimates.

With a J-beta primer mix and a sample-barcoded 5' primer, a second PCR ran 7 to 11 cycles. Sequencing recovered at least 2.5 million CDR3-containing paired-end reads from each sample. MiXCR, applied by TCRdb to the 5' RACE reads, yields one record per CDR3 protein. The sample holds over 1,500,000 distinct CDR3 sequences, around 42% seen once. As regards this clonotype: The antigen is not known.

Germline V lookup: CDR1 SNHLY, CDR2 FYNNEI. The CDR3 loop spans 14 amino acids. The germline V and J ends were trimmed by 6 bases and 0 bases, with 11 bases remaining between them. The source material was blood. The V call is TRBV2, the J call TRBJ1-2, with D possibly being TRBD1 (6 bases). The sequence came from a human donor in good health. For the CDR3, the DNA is TGTGCCAGCAGGACGACAGGCTCTAACTATGGCTACACCTTC. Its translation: CASRTTGSNYGYTF.